This T cell receptor beta chain appears in the sequencing data of a study of Graves' ophthalmopathy and Graves' hyperthyroidism. Findings of the study overall: Most thyroid clonotypes with frequency above 0.001 were detected in blood too.

As the template, RNA transcripts were used to amplify TCR beta CDR3 regions. Amplification began with first-round RT-PCR using HTBI primers, then second-round multiplex PCR was performed. TCRdb reprocessed the multiplex PCR reads with MiXCR, giving one entry per CDR3 protein. The data hold about 400,000 distinct CDR3 sequences, with 15% observed a single time. The CDR3 runs to 13 residues. The V end lost 7 bases, the J end lost 1 base, and 10 bases lay between the germline ends. Germline CDR1 reads LNHDA; CDR2 reads SQIVND (reference sequence). This clonotype was recorded at least ten times. What it binds is unknown.

The material sequenced was peripheral blood. The genes are TRBV19 and TRBJ1-1; D is unclear. The TCR sequence derives from a woman between 18 and 30 years old with stable Graves' hyperthyroidism. CDR3: CASTVVPNTEAFF. CDR3 coding DNA: TGTGCCAGTACTGTAGTCCCGAACACTGAAGCTTTCTTT. The full variable domain, completed using reference TRBV19 and TRBJ1-1, is DGGITQSPKYLFRKEGQNVTLSCEQNLNHDAMYWYRQDPGQGLRLIYYSQIVNDFQKGDIAEGYSVSREKKESFPLTVTSAQKNPTAFYLCASTVVPNTEAFFGQGTRLTVV.